The 28 T cell receptor beta chains listed next were all sequenced from one sample in a study of cytomegalovirus exposure and HLA in healthy donors. Only in-frame clones appear in the TCRdb table, and some are missing; sequencing was by immunoSEQ multiplex PCR. The sample consists of around 250,000 clones, around 87% of them appearing once. Specimen: PBMCs. Receptors were obtained from a woman aged 18-35 years in good health and CMV-seronegative.

The gene calls are TRBV7-9 and TRBJ2-1; TRBD1 aligns across 10 bases. The germline V gene encodes CDR1 SEHNR and CDR2 FQNEAQ (reference sequence). The CDR3 consists of 16 residues. V gave up 5 bases and J gave up 4 bases; unmatched junction bases: 8. In DNA, the CDR3 is TGTGCCAGCAGCGGACTCGGGACAGGGGATTACAATGAGCAGTTCTTC. Translated: CASSGLGTGDYNEQFF.

V is TRBV19 and J is TRBJ1-1; 8 nucleotides align to TRBD1. Germline V gene lookup returns CDR1 LNHDA and CDR2 SQIVND (reference sequence). Germline trimming cut 5 bases from V and 11 bases from J; bases unmatched to any gene: 7. CDR3 length: 12 residues. CDR3 protein: CASSFNQGAAFF. The CDR3 DNA follows: TGTGCCAGTAGTTTCAACCAGGGGGCGGCTTTCTTT.

The table lists this clone with a few counts. This sequence joins TRBV15 and TRBJ2-1, with a weak D call TRBD2 (6 bases). The CDR3 loop spans 19 amino acids. Germline lookup yields CDR1 LNHNV and CDR2 YYDKDF (reference sequence). V lost 2 bases, J lost 0 bases, and 20 bases lay in between. CDR3 sequence: CATSRHSGRGRSSYNEQFF. CDR3 coding DNA: TGTGCCACCAGCAGACACTCTGGAAGAGGGAGGAGCTCCTACAATGAGCAGTTCTTC.

The chain links TRBV5-1 to TRBJ2-6, with 9 positions matching TRBD1. CDR1 is SGHRS, CDR2 YFSETQ, per germline. This CDR3 is 16 amino acids long. The V and J ends lost 2 bases and 4 bases, in that order; junction bases with no gene match: 4. The CDR3 DNA follows: TGCGCCAGCAGCTTACAGGGGGCGCGAGGGGCCAACGTCCTGACTTTC. This codes for CASSLQGARGANVLTF.

The chain recombines TRBV15 with TRBJ2-1; 11 nucleotides align to TRBD1. Germline CDR1 and CDR2: LNHNV and YYDKDF (reference sequence). Trimming cost V 2 bases and J 6 bases; bases outside gene matches: 3. The length of the CDR3 is 15 residues. CDR3 amino acids: CATSRKGTGGNEQFF. The CDR3 nucleotides are TGTGCCACCAGCAGAAAAGGGACAGGGGGCAATGAGCAGTTCTTC.

The chain links TRBV11-2 to TRBJ2-7; D might be TRBD1 (6 bases). Per the germline V gene, CDR1 is SGHAT and CDR2 is FQNNGV. This CDR3 is 15 amino acids long. The V end was cut by 1 base, the J end by 7 bases, with 17 bases between. The CDR3 DNA sequence: TGTGCCAGCAGCTTAGGCCACACACAGGGTTGGGAGCAGTACGTC. This codes for CASSLGHTQGWEQYV.

The chain recombines TRBV19 with TRBJ2-3, with TRBD1 matching 7 bases. The germline V gene has CDR1 LNHDA and CDR2 SQIVND (reference sequence). V lost 5 bases and J lost 5; bases outside the gene matches: 10. The CDR3 runs to 15 residues. CDR3 DNA sequence: TGTGCCAGTAGTGATCGACAGGGTCATGGAGATACGCAGTATTTT. Translated, it gives CASSDRQGHGDTQYF. Complete variable domain (other parts from reference TRBV19 and TRBJ2-3): DGGITQSPKYLFRKEGQNVTLSCEQNLNHDAMYWYRQDPGQGLRLIYYSQIVNDFQKGDIAEGYSVSREKKESFPLTVTSAQKNPTAFYLCASSDRQGHGDTQYFGPGTRLTVL.

This clone has a handful of counts. This sequence joins TRBV9 and TRBJ2-3; 8 bases are a match to TRBD2. The CDR3 is made up of 15 amino acids. Germline lookup yields CDR1 SGDLS and CDR2 YYNGEE. The ends lost 0 bases at V and 6 bases at J; junction bases unmatched: 6. CDR3 protein: CASSVDISGEDTQYF. The CDR3 DNA follows: TGTGCCAGCAGCGTAGATATTAGCGGGGAGGATACGCAGTATTTT.

The J gene is TRBJ1-2, the V gene TRBV5-6, with D uncertain. Per the germline V gene, CDR1 is SGHDT and CDR2 is YYEEEE. The CDR3 runs 12 residues. V was pared by 4 bases and J by 8 bases, with 12 bases between. In DNA form, the CDR3 reads TGTGCCAGCAGCACCCCGGTACGGGGCTACACCTTC. It yields the protein CASSTPVRGYTF. Based on the CDR3 plus reference TRBV5-6 and TRBJ1-2, the full variable domain is DAGVTQSPTHLIKTRGQQVTLRCSPKSGHDTVSWYQQALGQGPQFIFQYYEEEERQRGNFPDRFSGHQFPNYSSELNVNALLLGDSALYLCASSTPVRGYTFGSGTRLTVV.

V gene TRBV4-1 combines with J gene TRBJ1-1; TRBD1 might be the D (6 bases). The V gene lost 4 bases and the J gene lost 9 bases, with 18 bases spanning the gap. Germline values: CDR1 MGHRA, CDR2 YSYEKL. This CDR3 region has 14 residues. CDR3 loop: CASSLLLGQGKAFF. DNA for the CDR3: TGCGCCAGCAGCCTCCTTCTGGGGCAGGGGAAAGCTTTCTTT.

The chain carries TRBV5-1 and TRBJ1-4; D gene ambiguous. From germline, CDR1 is SGHRS and CDR2 YFSETQ. Between the trimmed V and J ends, which lost 0 bases and 0 bases, there was a span of 6 bases. The CDR3 spans 15 residues. CDR3 protein: CASSLAAATNEKLFF. The CDR3, as DNA: TGCGCCAGCAGCTTGGCCGCAGCAACTAATGAAAAACTGTTTTTT.

The chain couples TRBV29-1 to TRBJ2-3, with D unclear. V shed 5 bases and J shed 4 bases, with 16 bases lying between them. This CDR3 is built from 14 residues. The germline V gene encodes CDR1 SQVTM and CDR2 ANQGSEA. The CDR3 DNA follows: TGCAGCGTTTTCCCTAGTTGGTCTCCAGATACGCAGTATTTT. It yields the protein CSVFPSWSPDTQYF.

The chain carries TRBV18 and TRBJ2-3, with 8 bases identical to TRBD2. The V and J ends lost 4 bases and 6 bases, in that order; junction bases with no gene match: 3. CDR3 length equals 13 residues. Per germline, CDR1 KGHSH and CDR2 LQKENI. The chain's CDR3 is CASSQIAGDTQYF. Written as DNA, the CDR3 is TGTGCCAGCTCACAAATAGCGGGGGATACGCAGTATTTT.

CDR3 DNA: TGTGCCAGAAGCTTGAAAGGGGTCGACTATAATTCACCCCTCCACTTT. This sequence encodes CARSLKGVDYNSPLHF. The chain is built from TRBV5-3 and TRBJ1-6, with D possibly TRBD1 on 5 matching bases. TRBV5-3 is annotated as an ORF whose role is uncertain. V was clipped by 1 base and J by 3 bases, with 11 bases between them. The CDR3 loop spans 16 amino acids.

CDR3 nucleotides: TGTGCCAGCAGCTTAGTGGGGGGGATAACAGATACGCAGTATTTT. It yields the protein CASSLVGGITDTQYF. The rearrangement joins TRBV11-2 to TRBJ2-3; 7 bases are shared with TRBD2. This CDR3 has 15 amino acids. CDR1 and CDR2 from the germline V gene are SGHAT and FQNNGV. V shed 1 base, J shed 3 bases, and the junction held 4 bases outside the gene matches.

This chain joins TRBV19 and TRBJ1-4; D not resolved. Germline CDR1 LNHDA, CDR2 SQIVND (reference sequence). Trimming shortened V by 6 bases and J by 1 base, and 9 bases separated the two germline ends. This CDR3 spans 14 amino acids. In DNA form, the CDR3 reads TGTGCCAGTAGGTTCGGGGTAACTAATGAAAAACTGTTTTTT. Its protein product is CASRFGVTNEKLFF.

This rearrangement joins TRBV27 to TRBJ1-5; a weak D match, TRBD1 (6 bases). V lost 2 bases to trimming and J lost 4 bases, with 12 bases between them. Germline assignment: CDR1 MNHEY and CDR2 SMNVEV (reference sequence). This CDR3 has 15 residues. The CDR3 DNA is TGTGCCAGCAGTTTACAAGGACAGATTAATCAGCCCCAGCATTTT. Amino acid sequence: CASSLQGQINQPQHF.

This rearrangement joins TRBV7-9 to TRBJ1-1; D not resolved. V was cut by 5 bases and J by 4 bases, with 14 bases left in between. The CDR3 loop spans 14 amino acids. Germline CDR1 reads SEHNR; CDR2 reads FQNEAQ (reference sequence). CDR3 sequence reads: CASSPRTRGTEAFF. The CDR3 DNA follows: TGTGCCAGCAGCCCAAGAACACGGGGCACTGAAGCTTTCTTT.

This clone was counted between two and nine times. This chain uses TRBV5-1 with TRBJ1-5, with TRBD1 identical over 9 bases. Germline CDR1 reads SGHRS; CDR2 reads YFSETQ. The CDR3 consists of 15 residues. V gave up 5 bases and J gave up 0 bases; unmatched junction bases: 3. CDR3 nucleotide sequence: TGCGCCAGCAGACCGGGACAGGGTAGCAATCAGCCCCAGCATTTT. Translation: CASRPGQGSNQPQHF.

The chain carries TRBV19 and TRBJ2-1; possible D gene TRBD2, 7 bases. The CDR3 consists of 16 residues. CDR1 LNHDA and CDR2 SQIVND come from the germline V gene (reference sequence). Trimming stripped 4 bases from V and 8 bases from J, with 21 bases between. The CDR3 reads CASSTTSRGRPYEQFF. CDR3 nucleotides: TGTGCCAGTAGTACGACTAGCCGGGGGCGCCCTTATGAGCAGTTCTTC. The full variable domain, rest sourced from reference TRBV19 and TRBJ2-1, is DGGITQSPKYLFRKEGQNVTLSCEQNLNHDAMYWYRQDPGQGLRLIYYSQIVNDFQKGDIAEGYSVSREKKESFPLTVTSAQKNPTAFYLCASSTTSRGRPYEQFFGPGTRLTVL.

The chain combines TRBV6-5 with TRBJ1-2; the D gene is possibly TRBD1 (5 bases). The CDR3 covers 14 residues. Germline lookup yields CDR1 MNHEY and CDR2 SVGAGI. V lost 2 bases and J lost 5, with 12 bases in between. The CDR3 region is CASSYTRQPYGYTF. CDR3 nucleotide sequence: TGTGCCAGCAGTTACACACGACAGCCTTATGGCTACACCTTC.

The V call is TRBV27, the J call TRBJ1-1; 7 bases match TRBD1. V was pared by 5 bases and J by 2 bases, with 8 bases of the junction left unmatched. CDR3 length: 15 residues. Looked up from germline, CDR1 is MNHEY and CDR2 is SMNVEV (reference sequence). The CDR3, as DNA: TGTGCCAGCAGTAACACAGGGGCGTCTAACACTGAAGCTTTCTTT. Amino acid sequence: CASSNTGASNTEAFF.

V is TRBV2 and J is TRBJ2-1, with 8 positions matching TRBD2. The CDR3 consists of 15 residues. J was trimmed by 8 bases and V by 6 bases; bases with no gene match: 12. CDR1 SNHLY and CDR2 FYNNEI come from the germline V gene. CDR3 coding DNA: TGTGCCAGCAGGCTGTCGGGGGGGGGAGTCGATGAGCAGTTCTTC. Encoded protein: CASRLSGGGVDEQFF.

The CDR3 coding sequence is TGTGCCAGCAGGGGGACAGGGTCCCACGAGCAGTACTTC. Translated, it gives CASRGTGSHEQYF. This rearrangement joins TRBV28 to TRBJ2-7, with TRBD1 matching 9 bases. The CDR3 is made up of 13 amino acids. CDR1 is MDHEN, CDR2 SYDVKM, per germline. J lost 5 bases, V lost 6 bases, and 5 bases had no gene match.

This clone was found once. This chain connects TRBV19 to TRBJ2-3; 10 bases are shared with TRBD2. After removal of 8 bases from V and 6 bases from J, the junction contained 14 bases not matched to a gene. The CDR3 length is 16 residues. Germline CDR1 and CDR2: LNHDA and SQIVND (reference sequence). CDR3 nucleotide sequence: TGTGCCAGTCAGCGGGGGGGCCCCTCTTTCCCGGATACGCAGTATTTT. This encodes CASQRGGPSFPDTQYF.

This clone was seen just once. The chain employs TRBV9 and TRBJ2-3; TRBD1 might be the D (7 bases). This CDR3 region has 13 residues. Germline V gene lookup returns CDR1 SGDLS and CDR2 YYNGEE. V lost 6 bases, J lost 6 bases, and 14 bases lay in between. The CDR3 DNA reads TGTGCCAGCAACTTACAGGGGAGGGATACGCAGTATTTT. Translated: CASNLQGRDTQYF. The whole variable domain, remainder taken from reference TRBV9 and TRBJ2-3, is DSGVTQTPKHLITATGQRVTLRCSPRSGDLSVYWYQQSLDQGLQFLIQYYNGEERAKGNILERFSAQQFPDLHSELNLSSLELGDSALYFCASNLQGRDTQYFGPGTRLTVL.

The rearrangement links TRBV9 to TRBJ1-2, with TRBD1 matching 8 bases. This CDR3 is 16 amino acids long. CDR1 and CDR2 from the germline V gene are SGDLS and YYNGEE. Trimming took 0 bases from V and 2 from J; bases not matched to a gene: 6. Here the CDR3 DNA reads TGTGCCAGCAGCGTAGGAAGCGACAGGGGAAACTATGGCTACACCTTC. As protein: CASSVGSDRGNYGYTF.

The V call is TRBV6-5, the J call TRBJ2-3; 8 bases map to TRBD1. Germline V gene sequence: CDR1 MNHEY, CDR2 SVGAGI. V shed 0 bases and J 6 bases; nucleotides not matched to a gene: 8. The length of the CDR3 is 16 residues. CDR3 sequence: CASSYSSDRGLDTQYF. The CDR3 DNA follows: TGTGCCAGCAGTTACTCGAGTGACAGGGGCTTGGATACGCAGTATTTT.